A few counts support the clone carrying this TCR beta chain. Its antigen is currently unknown. Primers for the PCR totalled 60 Vbeta and 13 Jbeta. The assay was immunoSEQ multiplex PCR, and TCRdb's table has in-frame clones only and misses some. The sample carries some 120,000 clones, 75% to 85% recorded once. This sample stems from a study of cytomegalovirus exposure and HLA in healthy donors. Study-wide results and caveats: Reportedly, HLA-A and HLA-B alleles of most subjects were accurately predicted from TCR beta. Researchers reported from a later analysis that most CMV-associated TCR beta chains appeared HLA-restricted. Cytomegalovirus-associated status was assigned to 150 to 200 TCR beta chains. Most of the TCR beta V segments (in an earlier analysis) were productive either about 87% or about 30% of the time.

Material for sequencing was PBMCs. The receptor was derived from a man aged 25 to 45 in good health and CMV-seronegative.

The CDR3 is CASSLSRAAEQFF. CDR3 sequence (DNA): TGTGCCAGCAGTCTTTCGCGAGCGGCTGAGCAGTTCTTC. The genes are TRBV6-1 and TRBJ2-1; a possible D gene is TRBD2 (5 bases). Trimming removed 5 bases from V and 9 bases from J, with 14 bases in between. Germline CDR1 is MNHNS and CDR2 is SASEGT. This CDR3 spans 13 amino acids.